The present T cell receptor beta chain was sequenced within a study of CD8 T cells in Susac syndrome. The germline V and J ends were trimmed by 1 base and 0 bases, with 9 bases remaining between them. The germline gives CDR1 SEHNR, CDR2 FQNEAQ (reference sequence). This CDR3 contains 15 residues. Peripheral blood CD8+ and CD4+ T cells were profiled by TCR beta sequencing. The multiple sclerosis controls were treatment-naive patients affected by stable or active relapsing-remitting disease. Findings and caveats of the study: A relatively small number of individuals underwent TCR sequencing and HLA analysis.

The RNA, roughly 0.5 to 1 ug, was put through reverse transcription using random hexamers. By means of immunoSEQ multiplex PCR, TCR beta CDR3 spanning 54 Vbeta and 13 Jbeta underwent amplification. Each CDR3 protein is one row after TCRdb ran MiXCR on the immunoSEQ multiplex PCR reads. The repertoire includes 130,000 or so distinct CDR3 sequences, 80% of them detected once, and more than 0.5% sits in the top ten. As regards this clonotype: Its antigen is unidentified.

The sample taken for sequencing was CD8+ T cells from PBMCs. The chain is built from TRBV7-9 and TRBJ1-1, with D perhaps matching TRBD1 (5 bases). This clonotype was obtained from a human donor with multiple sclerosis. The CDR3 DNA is TGTGCCAGCAGCTTAGGACAGCTCATGAACACTGAAGCTTTCTTT. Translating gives CASSLGQLMNTEAFF.